Sequencing of this T cell receptor (beta chain) was carried out in a study of early T cells in non-severe SARS-CoV-2 infection. This clonotype was detected many times. Antigen specificity is unknown. CDR3 length equals 18 residues. The germline CDR1 and CDR2 sequences are SGHVS and FNYEAQ. V lost 0 bases to trimming and J lost 0 bases, with 14 bases between them. Researchers tagged individual cDNA molecules with unique molecular identifiers. One entry per CDR3 protein, called by TCRdb with MiXCR from the 5' RACE reads. The table lists tens of thousands of distinct CDR3 sequences, about 14% of them singletons. Findings and limits, study-wide: Lookups in VDJdb leaned toward anti-spike CD8 responses and missed private and CD4 specificities.

The clonotype originates from an adult who was a healthcare worker with PCR-confirmed SARS-CoV-2 infection or an uninfected control (not recorded which). Sequences were derived from whole blood, sampled at baseline. This sequence joins TRBV7-6 and TRBJ2-2, with D unresolved. The CDR3 DNA reads TGTGCCAGCAGCTTAGCACCAAGCGTATATCCGAACACCGGGGAGCTGTTTTTT. It is translated as CASSLAPSVYPNTGELFF.